Listed below are T cell receptor beta chains from one sample, sequenced in a study of shared clonotypes between healthy human individuals. Produced via immunoSEQ multiplex PCR; TCRdb's table is partial and in-frame only. The sample lists about 2 million clones, roughly 94% occurring once. Sequenced material: naive CD4+ T cells sorted from blood. These receptors were obtained from a man aged 18 to 30 in good health. Both conserved end residues are part of each CDR3. A D gene is named only where the DNA matches it firmly. Part of the rows lack a size; the others show once, few, many or a class for expanded clones.

V: TRBV7-8
size: .
J: TRBJ2-2
D: .
CDR3: CASSLAGASGELFF
DNA: TGTGCCAGCAGCTTAGCAGGTGCCTCGGGGGAGCTGTTTTTT

V: TRBV6-6
size: .
J: TRBJ2-7
D: .
CDR3: CASSYSGRSYEQYF
DNA: TGTGCCAGCAGTTACTCGGGGAGGTCCTACGAGCAGTACTTC

V: TRBV2
size: .
J: TRBJ1-4
D: .
CDR3: CASLRDRSNEKLFF
DNA: TGTGCCAGCCTGAGGGACCGATCTAATGAAAAACTGTTTTTT

V: TRBV6-1
size: .
J: TRBJ1-2
D: .
CDR3: CASRRVTTYGYTF
DNA: TGTGCCAGCAGACGGGTTACTACCTATGGCTACACCTTC

V: TRBV7-9
size: .
J: TRBJ1-2
D: .
CDR3: CASSSSGGNYGYTF
DNA: TGTGCCAGCAGCTCCTCTGGGGGTAACTATGGCTACACCTTC

V: TRBV30
size: .
J: TRBJ1-4
D: .
CDR3: CAWRWGFNEKLFF
DNA: TGTGCCTGGAGGTGGGGATTTAATGAAAAACTGTTTTTT

V: TRBV6-5
size: .
J: TRBJ1-2
D: .
CDR3: CASSPQGSSYGYTF
DNA: TGTGCCAGCAGTCCCCAGGGCTCTAGCTATGGCTACACCTTC

V: TRBV10-3
size: .
J: TRBJ2-5
D: TRBD2
CDR3: CAISEAGAKETQYF
DNA: TGTGCCATCAGTGAAGCGGGGGCGAAAGAGACCCAGTACTTC

V: TRBV5-1
size: once
J: TRBJ2-6
D: .
CDR3: CASSFGQGLKRGANVLTF
DNA: TGCGCCAGCAGCTTCGGGCAGGGGTTAAAGCGCGGGGCCAACGTCCTGACTTTC

V: TRBV4-3
size: once
J: TRBJ1-1
D: .
CDR3: CASSQSKGTKNTEAFF
DNA: TGCGCCAGCAGCCAATCAAAGGGGACGAAGAACACTGAAGCTTTCTTT

V: TRBV7-2
size: .
J: TRBJ1-4
D: .
CDR3: CASSLIWESGLFF
DNA: TGTGCCAGCAGCTTAATTTGGGAGTCGGGACTGTTTTTT

V: TRBV2
size: .
J: TRBJ2-1
D: TRBD2
CDR3: CASTLGLAGGTYNEQFF
DNA: TGTGCCAGCACCCTGGGACTAGCGGGAGGGACCTACAATGAGCAGTTCTTC

V: TRBV5-1
size: many
J: TRBJ2-6
D: .
CDR3: CASSGTGSGANVLTF
DNA: TGCGCCAGCAGCGGCACAGGGTCTGGGGCCAACGTCCTGACTTTC

V: TRBV6-5
size: .
J: TRBJ2-3
D: .
CDR3: CASYSPDTQYF
DNA: TGTGCCAGCTACAGCCCAGATACGCAGTATTTT

V: TRBV2
size: .
J: TRBJ2-3
D: .
CDR3: CASSEMGGITSTDTQYF
DNA: TGTGCCAGCAGTGAAATGGGCGGGATTACTAGCACAGATACGCAGTATTTT

V: TRBV5-1
size: .
J: TRBJ2-7
D: .
CDR3: CASSLGQEGNEQYF
DNA: TGCGCCAGCAGCTTGGGACAGGAGGGGAACGAGCAGTACTTC

V: TRBV25-1
size: .
J: TRBJ2-7
D: TRBD2
CDR3: CASSEGLADAYEQYF
DNA: TGTGCCAGCAGTGAGGGACTAGCGGATGCCTACGAGCAGTACTTC

V: TRBV27
size: .
J: TRBJ2-2
D: .
CDR3: CASSGNHFATGELFF
DNA: TGTGCCAGCAGCGGAAACCACTTCGCCACCGGGGAGCTGTTTTTT

V: TRBV30
size: .
J: TRBJ2-6
D: TRBD1
CDR3: CAWSLGDRSYSGANVLTF
DNA: TGTGCCTGGAGTTTAGGGGACAGGAGTTACTCTGGGGCCAACGTCCTGACTTTC

V: TRBV4-3
size: .
J: TRBJ1-2
D: .
CDR3: CASSQELGSSYGYTF
DNA: TGCGCCAGCAGCCAAGAATTGGGCAGTTCCTATGGCTACACCTTC

V: TRBV5-6
size: .
J: TRBJ2-7
D: .
CDR3: CASSLTQGLYEQYF
DNA: TGTGCCAGCAGCTTAACCCAGGGGCTCTACGAGCAGTACTTC

V: TRBV6-5
size: .
J: TRBJ2-3
D: TRBD2
CDR3: CASRSSGGTDTQYF
DNA: TGTGCCAGCAGGTCTAGCGGGGGCACAGATACGCAGTATTTT

V: TRBV30
size: .
J: TRBJ2-1
D: .
CDR3: CAFKLALAPYNEQFF
DNA: TGTGCCTTCAAGCTGGCGCTGGCACCCTACAATGAGCAGTTCTTC

V: TRBV19
size: .
J: TRBJ1-5
D: .
CDR3: CASSIGQSLNQPQHF
DNA: TGTGCCAGTAGTATTGGACAGAGCCTCAATCAGCCCCAGCATTTT

V: TRBV5-8
size: once
J: TRBJ2-3
D: .
CDR3: CASSLYQGLTDTQYF
DNA: TGTGCCAGCAGCTTGTATCAGGGTCTCACAGATACGCAGTATTTT

V: TRBV5-4
size: .
J: TRBJ2-7
D: TRBD1
CDR3: CASSYRTGTEQYF
DNA: TGTGCCAGCAGCTACCGGACAGGGACCGAGCAGTACTTC

V: TRBV6-1
size: few
J: TRBJ2-1
D: .
CDR3: CAVDSAYLEEQFF
DNA: TGTGCCGTCGACTCCGCCTATTTGGAGGAGCAGTTCTTC

V: TRBV7-9
size: .
J: TRBJ1-1
D: .
CDR3: CASGGWDTEAFF
DNA: TGTGCCAGCGGGGGGTGGGACACTGAAGCTTTCTTT

V: TRBV11-2
size: .
J: TRBJ1-1
D: .
CDR3: CASRQSRGYTEAFF
DNA: TGTGCCAGCCGGCAGTCCAGGGGCTACACTGAAGCTTTCTTT

V: TRBV28
size: .
J: TRBJ2-5
D: .
CDR3: CASSFRTGEETQYF
DNA: TGTGCCAGCAGTTTTCGGACGGGGGAAGAGACCCAGTACTTC

V: TRBV7-2
size: .
J: TRBJ1-4
D: .
CDR3: CASSRRTGSATNEKLFF
DNA: TGTGCCAGCAGCCGCCGAACAGGTTCTGCAACTAATGAAAAACTGTTTTTT

V: TRBV29-1
size: .
J: TRBJ2-1
D: TRBD2
CDR3: CSVSPGLAGVPSYNEQFF
DNA: TGCAGCGTATCTCCGGGACTAGCGGGAGTCCCCTCCTACAATGAGCAGTTCTTC

V: TRBV5-6
size: .
J: TRBJ1-1
D: TRBD1
CDR3: CASSKGTVLNTEAFF
DNA: TGTGCCAGCAGCAAGGGGACAGTCCTAAACACTGAAGCTTTCTTT

V: TRBV6-6
size: .
J: TRBJ2-7
D: .
CDR3: CASSYLGLRSSYEQYF
DNA: TGTGCCAGCAGTTACTTGGGGCTTCGAAGCTCCTACGAGCAGTACTTC

V: TRBV30
size: .
J: TRBJ2-1
D: TRBD1
CDR3: CAWSATTGVEQFF
DNA: TGTGCCTGGAGTGCGACGACAGGGGTTGAGCAGTTCTTC

V: TRBV6-6
size: .
J: TRBJ2-7
D: .
CDR3: CASSLKLGVSYEQYF
DNA: TGTGCCAGCAGCCTCAAATTGGGGGTTTCCTACGAGCAGTACTTC

V: TRBV5-8
size: .
J: TRBJ1-6
D: .
CDR3: CASSVGAANSPLHF
DNA: TGTGCCAGCAGCGTCGGAGCAGCTAATTCACCCCTCCACTTT

V: TRBV13
size: .
J: TRBJ2-1
D: .
CDR3: CASSLRQSYNEQFF
DNA: TGTGCCAGCAGCCTAAGACAGTCCTACAATGAGCAGTTCTTC

V: TRBV2
size: .
J: TRBJ1-5
D: .
CDR3: CASSEVGAGVGPQHF
DNA: TGTGCCAGCAGTGAAGTGGGGGCAGGGGTAGGGCCCCAGCATTTT

V: TRBV5-4
size: .
J: TRBJ2-7
D: TRBD2
CDR3: CASSQLAGPLEQYF
DNA: TGTGCCAGCAGCCAACTAGCGGGGCCTCTCGAGCAGTACTTC

V: TRBV28
size: .
J: TRBJ1-2
D: .
CDR3: CASSLGAGGGYTF
DNA: TGTGCCAGCAGCTTGGGTGCCGGTGGCGGCTACACCTTC

V: TRBV5-5
size: .
J: TRBJ1-2
D: .
CDR3: CASSTGNYGYTF
DNA: TGTGCCAGCAGCACGGGGAACTATGGCTACACCTTC

V: TRBV2
size: .
J: TRBJ1-5
D: TRBD1
CDR3: CASVGTGGQPQHF
DNA: TGTGCCAGCGTCGGGACAGGGGGTCAGCCCCAGCATTTT

V: TRBV28
size: .
J: TRBJ1-2
D: TRBD1
CDR3: CASRPGGSSYGYTF
DNA: TGTGCCAGCAGACCAGGGGGCTCGAGCTATGGCTACACCTTC

V: TRBV5-1
size: .
J: TRBJ2-2
D: .
CDR3: CASSLDPGANTGELFF
DNA: TGCGCCAGCAGCTTGGATCCAGGGGCGAACACCGGGGAGCTGTTTTTT

V: TRBV15
size: .
J: TRBJ2-5
D: TRBD2
CDR3: CATSRGGTSGSRETQYF
DNA: TGTGCCACCAGCAGAGGCGGGACTAGCGGGAGCCGAGAGACCCAGTACTTC

V: TRBV19
size: .
J: TRBJ2-2
D: TRBD2
CDR3: CASSIGLAGITGELFF
DNA: TGTGCCAGTAGTATAGGCCTAGCGGGCATCACCGGGGAGCTGTTTTTT

V: TRBV5-1
size: .
J: TRBJ2-1
D: .
CDR3: CASSLRGGDAYNEQFF
DNA: TGCGCCAGCAGCTTGAGGGGCGGTGATGCCTACAATGAGCAGTTCTTC